Listed below are T cell receptor beta chains from one sample, sequenced in a study of blood T cells in healthy people across ages. TCRdb reprocessed the 5' RACE reads via MiXCR and lists one record per CDR3 protein. The table includes some 1.4 million distinct CDR3 sequences, around 42% detected once. Sequenced input: blood. The receptors derive from a woman between 18 and 30 years old in good health. Each CDR3 is given with its conserved first and last residue. The D gene is left open where the match is weak. Clone size is not always given. Where it is, it says once, few, many or a class for expanded clones.

J gene,clone size,D gene,V gene,CDR3 protein,CDR3 DNA
TRBJ1-6,.,.,TRBV6-1,CATRRAEYNSPLHF,TGTGCCACAAGGAGGGCCGAATATAATTCACCCCTCCACTTT
TRBJ2-3,.,TRBD2,TRBV20-1,CSARASGNTQYF,TGCAGTGCTAGAGCCAGCGGGAATACGCAGTATTTT
TRBJ2-5,.,.,TRBV7-6,CASSSRVAQETQYF,TGTGCCAGCAGCTCCAGGGTGGCCCAAGAGACCCAGTACTTC
TRBJ1-2,.,.,TRBV18,CASSPRDLDGGYTF,TGTGCCAGCTCACCACGGGACCTCGATGGGGGCTACACCTTC
TRBJ1-5,.,.,TRBV7-2,CASSLWTRADQPQHF,TGTGCCAGCAGCTTATGGACACGGGCGGATCAGCCCCAGCATTTT
TRBJ2-1,.,.,TRBV20-1,CSARDPGGLYNEQFF,TGCAGTGCTAGAGATCCCGGGGGCCTCTACAATGAGCAGTTCTTC
TRBJ2-5,.,.,TRBV5-1,CASSRGGVQETQYF,TGCGCCAGCAGCCGCGGTGGGGTACAAGAGACCCAGTACTTC
TRBJ1-2,once,.,TRBV20-1,CSASSAGEVGYTF,TGCAGTGCTAGTTCGGCAGGGGAGGTTGGCTACACCTTC
TRBJ2-5,many,.,TRBV29-1,CSVVRHFGETQYF,TGCAGCGTTGTAAGGCACTTCGGGGAGACCCAGTACTTC
TRBJ2-7,.,TRBD1,TRBV15,CATSRDQGDRAYEQYF,TGTGCCACCAGCAGAGATCAAGGAGACAGGGCCTACGAGCAGTACTTC
TRBJ2-1,.,TRBD2,TRBV10-3,CATKGLAGEYEQFF,TGTGCCACGAAGGGACTAGCGGGAGAATATGAGCAGTTCTTC
TRBJ2-3,.,.,TRBV6-6,CASSYSKGSTDTQYF,TGTGCCAGCAGTTACTCGAAAGGGAGCACAGATACGCAGTATTTT
TRBJ2-3,.,.,TRBV27,CASSESGSTDTQYF,TGTGCCAGCAGTGAAAGCGGGAGCACAGATACGCAGTATTTT
TRBJ2-7,.,.,TRBV28,CASRAPSYNEQYF,TGTGCCAGCAGGGCGCCTTCCTACAATGAGCAGTACTTC
TRBJ2-7,many,.,TRBV5-1,CASSLYGSSYEQYF,TGTGCCAGCAGTTTATATGGCAGCTCCTACGAGCAGTACTTC
TRBJ2-1,many,.,TRBV15,CATSSQAVGSYNEQFF,TGTGCCACCAGCAGCCAAGCGGTTGGGTCCTACAATGAGCAGTTCTTC
TRBJ2-1,.,.,TRBV7-9,CASSLGVSASGEFF,TGTGCCAGCAGCTTAGGTGTTTCAGCGTCAGGGGAGTTCTTC
TRBJ2-3,.,.,TRBV6-2/TRBV6-3,CASTGRLGGDTQYF,TGTGCCAGCACAGGACGTTTAGGGGGGGATACGCAGTATTTT
TRBJ2-1,.,TRBD2,TRBV20-1,CSASSSGTSVKANYNEQFF,TGCAGTGCTAGTTCCTCCGGGACTAGCGTGAAAGCTAATTACAATGAGCAGTTCTTC
TRBJ2-7,.,.,TRBV7-2,CASRIGFEQYF,TGTGCCAGCAGAATAGGGTTCGAGCAGTACTTC
TRBJ2-5,.,.,TRBV19,CASSEDGRQETQYF,TGTGCCAGTAGTGAGGACGGGAGACAAGAGACCCAGTACTTC
TRBJ1-4,.,TRBD1,TRBV29-1,CSVAGTGTGNEKLFF,TGCAGCGTTGCGGGCACCGGGACAGGGAATGAAAAACTGTTTTTT
TRBJ2-5,few,.,TRBV15,CATSNHGGLQTQYF,TGTGCCACCAGCAACCACGGAGGGTTGCAGACCCAGTACTTC
TRBJ2-3,.,TRBD2,TRBV28,CASSFSLAGTDTQYF,TGTGCCAGCAGTTTCTCACTAGCGGGGACAGATACGCAGTATTTT
TRBJ2-7,.,.,TRBV19,CASSINVDFSYEQYF,TGTGCCAGTAGTATAAATGTTGACTTCTCCTACGAGCAGTACTTC
TRBJ2-6,.,TRBD2,TRBV27,CASSSGTSPITGEANVLTF,TGTGCCAGCAGTTCGGGGACTAGCCCGATCACCGGGGAGGCCAACGTCCTGACTTTC
TRBJ2-3,few,TRBD2,TRBV5-1,CASSLPSGRNTDTQYF,TGCGCCAGCAGCTTGCCTAGCGGGAGAAACACAGATACGCAGTATTTT
TRBJ2-1,once,TRBD2,TRBV7-2,CAGSLLGGRANFLNEQFF,TGTGCCGGCAGCTTACTAGGCGGGAGGGCCAATTTTTTGAATGAGCAGTTCTTC
TRBJ2-5,few,.,TRBV9,CASSVSTGQETQYF,TGTGCCAGCAGCGTCAGCACAGGGCAAGAGACCCAGTACTTC
TRBJ2-1,.,.,TRBV28,CASRENQETQFF,TGTGCCAGCCGTGAGAACCAAGAGACCCAGTTCTTC
TRBJ2-1,.,.,TRBV6-4,CASSSGTPLLGGEQFF,TGTGCCAGCAGTTCCGGGACTCCGTTGCTTGGTGGTGAGCAGTTCTTC
TRBJ2-1,.,TRBD2,TRBV3-1,CASSQDWPTGGSYNEQFF,TGTGCCAGCAGCCAAGATTGGCCGACGGGAGGTTCGTACAATGAGCAGTTCTTC
TRBJ2-7,.,.,TRBV25-1,CASGQINYEQYF,TGTGCCAGCGGACAGATAAACTACGAGCAGTACTTC
TRBJ2-1,.,TRBD2,TRBV27,CASIAGATSGEQFF,TGTGCCAGCATCGCGGGAGCGACATCTGGAGAGCAGTTCTTC
TRBJ2-3,few,TRBD2,TRBV25-1,CASRLAGGHDTQYF,TGTGCCAGCAGACTAGCGGGGGGGCATGATACGCAGTATTTT
TRBJ2-1,.,TRBD2,TRBV2,CASSLLADATNEQFF,TGTGCCAGCAGTCTACTAGCGGATGCCACCAATGAGCAGTTCTTC
TRBJ1-1,few,.,TRBV14,CASSQGAGVNTEAFF,TGTGCCAGCAGCCAAGGGGCAGGGGTGAACACTGAAGCTTTCTTT
TRBJ2-7,.,TRBD1,TRBV2,CATQNYRGIYEQYF,TGTGCCACCCAAAACTACAGGGGCATTTACGAGCAGTACTTC
TRBJ1-2,many,TRBD1,TRBV7-2,CASSPGQGPYGYTF,TGTGCCAGCAGCCCGGGACAGGGTCCCTATGGCTACACCTTC
TRBJ2-7,few,TRBD2,TRBV20-1,CSAPETSGIGYEQYF,TGCAGTGCTCCGGAGACTAGCGGGATTGGGTACGAGCAGTACTTC
TRBJ2-5,.,TRBD2,TRBV4-2,CASSQERGRETQYF,TGTGCCAGCAGCCAAGAACGCGGGAGGGAGACCCAGTACTTC
TRBJ2-3,.,.,TRBV19,CASKGGAVSGDTQYF,TGTGCCAGTAAAGGCGGGGCGGTCTCTGGAGATACGCAGTATTTT
TRBJ2-5,.,TRBD1,TRBV11-3,CASSLGQGIKNNEQYF,TGTGCCAGCAGCTTAGGACAGGGGATCAAAAACAATGAGCAGTACTTC
TRBJ2-1,.,TRBD2,TRBV4-2,CASSQPPDPAGEQFF,TGTGCCAGCAGCCAACCCCCCGACCCAGCGGGAGAGCAGTTCTTC
TRBJ1-1,few,.,TRBV18,CASSTTGRNTEAFF,TGTGCCAGCTCCACAACAGGACGGAACACTGAAGCTTTCTTT
TRBJ1-6,.,.,TRBV5-1,CASSLGSGQPPLHF,TGCGCCAGCAGCTTGGGATCCGGACAGCCGCCCCTCCACTTT
TRBJ1-6,.,.,TRBV7-2,CASSPNPGFYNSPLHF,TGTGCCAGCAGCCCAAACCCAGGATTCTATAATTCACCCCTCCACTTT
TRBJ2-2,few,TRBD2,TRBV11-2,CASSSGLAGPTGELFF,TGTGCCAGCAGCTCCGGACTAGCGGGCCCCACCGGGGAGCTGTTTTTT
TRBJ2-7,.,.,TRBV7-8,CASSYVPSLLSSYEQYF,TGTGCCAGCAGCTACGTCCCTAGCTTGCTGAGCTCCTACGAGCAGTACTTC
TRBJ2-7,.,.,TRBV4-1,CASSQVSGYSYEQYF,TGCGCCAGCAGCCAAGTATCCGGGTACTCCTACGAGCAGTACTTC
TRBJ2-5,few,.,TRBV7-6,CASSFSIGLTETQYF,TGTGCCAGCAGCTTCTCCATAGGGCTAACAGAGACCCAGTACTTC
TRBJ2-1,.,TRBD2,TRBV28,CASSLSFLRGNEQFF,TGTGCCAGCAGTTTATCTTTTTTGCGGGGGAATGAGCAGTTCTTC
TRBJ2-7,few,TRBD2,TRBV28,CASSTRTSWAYEQYF,TGTGCCAGCAGTACCCGGACTAGCTGGGCCTACGAGCAGTACTTC
TRBJ1-2,.,.,TRBV2,CACRVRGSYGYTF,TGTGCCTGCAGAGTCAGGGGTTCCTATGGCTACACCTTC